These 4 T cell receptor beta chains were sequenced from one sample in a study of early T cells in non-severe SARS-CoV-2 infection. One entry per CDR3 protein results from TCRdb running MiXCR on the 5' RACE reads. The sample consists of 35,000 or so distinct CDR3 sequences, around 5% of them appearing once. Sample: whole blood. The source is an adult who was a healthcare worker with PCR-confirmed SARS-CoV-2 infection or an uninfected control (not recorded which).

This clonotype is judged medium-sized (0.01 to 0.1%). Here the CDR3 reads CASSLLRGNTEAFF. CDR3 DNA sequence: TGTGCCAGCAGCTTGTTGAGGGGGAACACTGAAGCTTTCTTT. This chain connects TRBV5-6 to TRBJ1-1; D is possibly TRBD1 (5 bases). CDR1 is SGHDT and CDR2 is YYEEEE in the germline V gene. CDR3 size: 14 residues. Trimming stripped 1 base from V and 1 base from J, with 8 bases between.

With regard to this clonotype: It may be a read error: a sequence one base away is much more abundant. In DNA, the CDR3 is TGTGCCAGCAGTGAAAGTCGTATTACCTACGAGCAGTACTTC. This translates into CASSESRITYEQYF. This chain connects TRBV28 to TRBJ2-7; D not resolved. The germline gives CDR1 MDHEN, CDR2 SYDVKM. The CDR3 sequence is 14 residues long. The V and J ends lost 5 bases and 2 bases respectively, with 13 bases between them.

This clonotype was observed at least ten times. The chain employs TRBV28 and TRBJ1-6; D is undetermined. The V and J ends lost 2 bases and 7 bases respectively, with 15 bases between them. The germline CDR1 and CDR2 sequences are MDHEN and SYDVKM. The CDR3 contains 16 residues. CDR3 bases: TGTGCCAGCAGTTTAACAGTCGGGGAAAAAAATTCACCCCTCCACTTT. Amino acid sequence: CASSLTVGEKNSPLHF.

The table lists this clonotype with a few counts. The chain uses TRBV9 and TRBJ1-1; D is unresolved. The V gene lost 0 bases and the J gene lost 4 bases, with 10 bases spanning the gap. Germline lookup yields CDR1 SGDLS and CDR2 YYNGEE. The CDR3 covers 14 residues. The CDR3 nucleotides read TGTGCCAGCAGCGTAGCTTCCCGGGCCACTGAAGCTTTCTTT. Its protein is CASSVASRATEAFF.